This is a list of T cell receptor beta chains from one sample in a study of T cells in Graves' hyperthyroidism and ophthalmopathy. MiXCR, run by TCRdb on the multiplex PCR reads, gives a single entry per CDR3 protein. The table includes roughly 420,000 distinct CDR3 sequences, approximately 14% detected once. The source material was blood. The receptors come from a woman under 30 with Graves' hyperthyroidism. CDR3s include the opening cysteine and the closing phenylalanine or tryptophan. Fields, in order: J gene, V gene, D gene, clone size, CDR3 DNA, CDR3 protein. D genes are given only for firm matches. Only some rows state a clone size, as once, few, many or a class for expanded clones.

J gene: TRBJ1-2
V gene: TRBV11-1
D gene: -
clone size: few
CDR3 DNA: TGTGCCAGCAGCGCCGACTGGACAGTTTATGGCTACACCTTC
CDR3 protein: CASSADWTVYGYTF

J gene: TRBJ1-3
V gene: TRBV4-3
D gene: -
clone size: once
CDR3 DNA: TGCGCCAGCAGCCAAGAAGTCTCTGGAAACACCATATATTTT
CDR3 protein: CASSQEVSGNTIYF

J gene: TRBJ2-1
V gene: TRBV12-3/TRBV12-4
D gene: TRBD2
clone size: many
CDR3 DNA: TGTGCCAGCAGTTTAAGACTAGCGGGAGGGTACAATGAGCAGTTCTTC
CDR3 protein: CASSLRLAGGYNEQFF

J gene: TRBJ1-6
V gene: TRBV4-2
D gene: -
clone size: -
CDR3 DNA: TGTGCCAGCAGCCAATATAGTTCAGGGCAACCCCTCCACTTT
CDR3 protein: CASSQYSSGQPLHF

J gene: TRBJ2-5
V gene: TRBV15
D gene: TRBD1
clone size: -
CDR3 DNA: TGTGCCACCAGCAGAGTGGACAGGCAAGAGACCCAGTACTTC
CDR3 protein: CATSRVDRQETQYF

J gene: TRBJ2-1
V gene: TRBV28
D gene: TRBD2
clone size: many
CDR3 DNA: TGTGCCAGCAGTTCATTAGCGGGAGGGCCTCGGGATGAGCAGTTCTTC
CDR3 protein: CASSSLAGGPRDEQFF

J gene: TRBJ2-1
V gene: TRBV12-3/TRBV12-4
D gene: -
clone size: few
CDR3 DNA: TGTGCCAGCTCCTCCGGGGACTACAATGAGCAGTTCTTC
CDR3 protein: CASSSGDYNEQFF

J gene: TRBJ2-2
V gene: TRBV2
D gene: -
clone size: many
CDR3 DNA: TGTGCCAGCAGTGGGGCCGGGGCGAACACCGGGGAGCTGTTTTTT
CDR3 protein: CASSGAGANTGELFF

J gene: TRBJ1-2
V gene: TRBV5-1
D gene: TRBD1
clone size: many
CDR3 DNA: TGCGCCAGCAGCTTGGATCCGGTGCAGGGGGGAGATTATGGCTACACCTTC
CDR3 protein: CASSLDPVQGGDYGYTF

J gene: TRBJ2-7
V gene: TRBV5-6
D gene: TRBD1
clone size: few
CDR3 DNA: TGTGCCAGCAGCCTCGAGCCGGGACAGGCCACCTACGAGCAGTACTTC
CDR3 protein: CASSLEPGQATYEQYF

J gene: TRBJ2-3
V gene: TRBV10-3
D gene: TRBD2
clone size: -
CDR3 DNA: TGTGCCATCAGTGAGCAGGCGGGGGGCACAGATACGCAGTATTTT
CDR3 protein: CAISEQAGGTDTQYF

J gene: TRBJ2-3
V gene: TRBV11-1
D gene: -
clone size: -
CDR3 DNA: TGTGCCAGCAGCGTAGACAGGCCAGATACGCAGTATTTT
CDR3 protein: CASSVDRPDTQYF

J gene: TRBJ1-4
V gene: TRBV28
D gene: -
clone size: many
CDR3 DNA: TGTGCCAGCAGCGAGGACCAAGGCGGTGAAAAACTGTTTTTT
CDR3 protein: CASSEDQGGEKLFF

J gene: TRBJ2-5
V gene: TRBV20-1
D gene: -
clone size: few
CDR3 DNA: TGCAGTGCTAGTGAGCAAGAGACCCAGTACTTC
CDR3 protein: CSASEQETQYF

J gene: TRBJ2-1
V gene: TRBV4-1
D gene: -
clone size: -
CDR3 DNA: TGCGCCAGCAGCCAAGCCGCTACGGGGGCGAGCTCCTACAATGAGCAGTTCTTC
CDR3 protein: CASSQAATGASSYNEQFF

J gene: TRBJ2-2
V gene: TRBV15
D gene: -
clone size: few
CDR3 DNA: TGTGCCACCAGCAGAGTTCAGGACACCGGGGAGCTGTTTTTT
CDR3 protein: CATSRVQDTGELFF

J gene: TRBJ2-5
V gene: TRBV12-3/TRBV12-4
D gene: TRBD2
clone size: once
CDR3 DNA: TGTGCCAGCAGCAGGAGCGGGGGTGGGCCCCAGTACTTC
CDR3 protein: CASSRSGGGPQYF

J gene: TRBJ2-7
V gene: TRBV6-2/TRBV6-3
D gene: -
clone size: many
CDR3 DNA: TGTGCCAGCAGCCAGTCTAGCAACGAGCAGTACTTC
CDR3 protein: CASSQSSNEQYF

J gene: TRBJ2-1
V gene: TRBV10-1
D gene: TRBD1
clone size: -
CDR3 DNA: TGCGCCAGCAGTGAGTCCAAGACAGGGGGTCGCTACAATGAGCAGCTCTTC
CDR3 protein: CASSESKTGGRYNEQLF

J gene: TRBJ1-1
V gene: TRBV24-1
D gene: -
clone size: -
CDR3 DNA: TGTGCCACCAGGGAGTCGGGTGAAGCTTTCTTT
CDR3 protein: CATRESGEAFF

J gene: TRBJ2-7
V gene: TRBV28
D gene: TRBD1
clone size: many
CDR3 DNA: TGTGCCAGCAGTTTAGCGACAGGGTACACCTACGAGCAGTACTTC
CDR3 protein: CASSLATGYTYEQYF

J gene: TRBJ2-7
V gene: TRBV11-2
D gene: TRBD2
clone size: few
CDR3 DNA: TGTGCCAGCAGCTTAGGCGTAGCGGGAGGAGGGTACGAGCAGTACTTC
CDR3 protein: CASSLGVAGGGYEQYF

J gene: TRBJ1-1
V gene: TRBV20-1
D gene: -
clone size: many
CDR3 DNA: TGCAGTGCCCAACCGGGTAATCTGGCTGAAGCTTTCTTT
CDR3 protein: CSAQPGNLAEAFF

J gene: TRBJ1-5
V gene: TRBV2
D gene: TRBD1
clone size: few
CDR3 DNA: TGTGCCAGCAGTATAAACCACTTGACAGGGACGGGTCAGCCCCAGCATTTT
CDR3 protein: CASSINHLTGTGQPQHF

J gene: TRBJ2-7
V gene: TRBV24-1
D gene: -
clone size: -
CDR3 DNA: TGTGCCACCAGTGACCCCGGGACCTCCTACGAGCAGTACTTC
CDR3 protein: CATSDPGTSYEQYF

J gene: TRBJ2-3
V gene: TRBV29-1
D gene: TRBD2
clone size: -
CDR3 DNA: TGCAGCGGGACTACGGGACTAGCGGGGGCAAAGGGTACGCAGTATTTT
CDR3 protein: CSGTTGLAGAKGTQYF

J gene: TRBJ2-7
V gene: TRBV5-1
D gene: -
clone size: -
CDR3 DNA: TGCGCCAGCAGCCTGAAGTCGGGGGAGCAGTACTTC
CDR3 protein: CASSLKSGEQYF

J gene: TRBJ2-3
V gene: TRBV2
D gene: TRBD2
clone size: many
CDR3 DNA: TGTGCCAGCAGGAGGAGCGGGGGGCTCACAGATACGCAGTATTTT
CDR3 protein: CASRRSGGLTDTQYF

J gene: TRBJ1-6
V gene: TRBV3-1
D gene: TRBD1
clone size: few
CDR3 DNA: TGTGCCAGCAGCCGGACAGGGGCGAATTCACCCCTCCACTTT
CDR3 protein: CASSRTGANSPLHF

J gene: TRBJ2-3
V gene: TRBV5-1
D gene: -
clone size: many
CDR3 DNA: TGCGCCAGCAGCCCTGGACTGAGGCGCGTGATGACAGATACGCAGTATTTT
CDR3 protein: CASSPGLRRVMTDTQYF

J gene: TRBJ1-4
V gene: TRBV7-9
D gene: -
clone size: few
CDR3 DNA: TGTGCCAGCAGCCGAGGGCCTCCTAATGAAAAACTGTTTTTT
CDR3 protein: CASSRGPPNEKLFF

J gene: TRBJ2-7
V gene: TRBV20-1
D gene: -
clone size: many
CDR3 DNA: TGCAGTGCTAGGAGGGCAGGGGAGCAGTACTTC
CDR3 protein: CSARRAGEQYF

J gene: TRBJ2-7
V gene: TRBV20-1
D gene: -
clone size: few
CDR3 DNA: TGCAGTGCTCGCCCGCAAGGGTACGAGCAGTACTTC
CDR3 protein: CSARPQGYEQYF

J gene: TRBJ1-1
V gene: TRBV20-1
D gene: -
clone size: many
CDR3 DNA: TGCAGTGCTAGAGGGGGGGATGGTGCAACTGAAGCTTTCTTT
CDR3 protein: CSARGGDGATEAFF

J gene: TRBJ2-2
V gene: TRBV12-3/TRBV12-4
D gene: TRBD1
clone size: -
CDR3 DNA: TGTGTCAGCAGTCTAGGACAGGTCAACACCGGGGAGCTGTTTTTT
CDR3 protein: CVSSLGQVNTGELFF

J gene: TRBJ1-2
V gene: TRBV7-3
D gene: TRBD1
clone size: -
CDR3 DNA: TGTACCAGCAGCAACACAGGGGGAAATGGCTACACCTTC
CDR3 protein: CTSSNTGGNGYTF

J gene: TRBJ1-1
V gene: TRBV3-1
D gene: -
clone size: many
CDR3 DNA: TGTGCCAGCAGCCTCCAGGGATGGGCTGAAGCTTTCTTT
CDR3 protein: CASSLQGWAEAFF

J gene: TRBJ2-3
V gene: TRBV20-1
D gene: TRBD2
clone size: many
CDR3 DNA: TGCAGTGCTAGACCCTCGACTAGCAGCACAGATACGCAGTATTTT
CDR3 protein: CSARPSTSSTDTQYF

J gene: TRBJ1-2
V gene: TRBV28
D gene: TRBD1
clone size: -
CDR3 DNA: TGTGCCGGCAGTTTAGGGCAGGGGGCCTACTATGGCTACACCTTC
CDR3 protein: CAGSLGQGAYYGYTF

J gene: TRBJ2-2
V gene: TRBV20-1
D gene: -
clone size: many
CDR3 DNA: TGCAGTGCTAGAGAGTCCCGATATGACACCGGGGAGCTGTTTTTT
CDR3 protein: CSARESRYDTGELFF

J gene: TRBJ1-2
V gene: TRBV29-1
D gene: -
clone size: few
CDR3 DNA: TGCAGCGTTGAAGATACGGGGGACGTATTGGGCGCGACCTTC
CDR3 protein: CSVEDTGDVLGATF

J gene: TRBJ1-1
V gene: TRBV6-2/TRBV6-3
D gene: -
clone size: many
CDR3 DNA: TGTGCCAGCAGCCGGACCTCGTGGACTGAAGCTTTCTTT
CDR3 protein: CASSRTSWTEAFF

J gene: TRBJ2-7
V gene: TRBV6-1
D gene: -
clone size: many
CDR3 DNA: TGTGCCAGCACCTCAGGGGAAGAAACACGCGAGCAGTACTTC
CDR3 protein: CASTSGEETREQYF

J gene: TRBJ2-6
V gene: TRBV11-1
D gene: -
clone size: -
CDR3 DNA: TGTGCCAGCAGCTCATCTAGGGGGGCCAACGTCCTGACTTTC
CDR3 protein: CASSSSRGANVLTF

J gene: TRBJ1-4
V gene: TRBV7-2
D gene: TRBD1
clone size: many
CDR3 DNA: TGTGCCAGCAGCTTAAAGGGACAGAGAAATGAAAAACTGTTTTTT
CDR3 protein: CASSLKGQRNEKLFF

J gene: TRBJ1-4
V gene: TRBV4-1
D gene: -
clone size: few
CDR3 DNA: TGCGCCAGCAGCCAAGATAATGTCGTACAGGGCCTCACAACTAATGAAAAACTGTTTTTT
CDR3 protein: CASSQDNVVQGLTTNEKLFF

J gene: TRBJ2-7
V gene: TRBV13
D gene: -
clone size: many
CDR3 DNA: TGTGCCAGCAGCTTATCATCGGGCGGCCGCGAGCAGTACTTC
CDR3 protein: CASSLSSGGREQYF

J gene: TRBJ1-1
V gene: TRBV20-1
D gene: TRBD1
clone size: few
CDR3 DNA: TGCAGTGCCGCAACTACGGCAGGGGGGTCCGTGATGAACACTGAAGCTTTCTTT
CDR3 protein: CSAATTAGGSVMNTEAFF

J gene: TRBJ2-6
V gene: TRBV6-1
D gene: -
clone size: -
CDR3 DNA: TGTGCCAGCAGACTAAGTCTGGGACACAGCTCTGGGGCCAACGTCCTGACTTTC
CDR3 protein: CASRLSLGHSSGANVLTF

J gene: TRBJ2-7
V gene: TRBV3-1
D gene: -
clone size: many
CDR3 DNA: TGTGCCAGCAGCCAGGCAGCGGCCTACGAGCAGTACTTC
CDR3 protein: CASSQAAAYEQYF

J gene: TRBJ2-7
V gene: TRBV29-1
D gene: TRBD1
clone size: -
CDR3 DNA: TGCAGCGTGGACAGGGGTGACGAGCAGTACTTC
CDR3 protein: CSVDRGDEQYF

J gene: TRBJ2-2
V gene: TRBV6-2/TRBV6-3
D gene: TRBD1
clone size: few
CDR3 DNA: TGTGCCAGCACCAAGGGGACAGGGGGCACCAAGAGGACCGGGGAGCTGTTTTTT
CDR3 protein: CASTKGTGGTKRTGELFF

J gene: TRBJ2-2
V gene: TRBV9
D gene: -
clone size: -
CDR3 DNA: TGTGCCAGCAGCGTAGTTGCCGGTGGGTGGGAGCTGTTTTTT
CDR3 protein: CASSVVAGGWELFF

J gene: TRBJ1-2
V gene: TRBV4-2
D gene: -
clone size: -
CDR3 DNA: TGTGCCAGCAGCCAAGTGACAGCAGTTAACTATGGCTACACCTTC
CDR3 protein: CASSQVTAVNYGYTF